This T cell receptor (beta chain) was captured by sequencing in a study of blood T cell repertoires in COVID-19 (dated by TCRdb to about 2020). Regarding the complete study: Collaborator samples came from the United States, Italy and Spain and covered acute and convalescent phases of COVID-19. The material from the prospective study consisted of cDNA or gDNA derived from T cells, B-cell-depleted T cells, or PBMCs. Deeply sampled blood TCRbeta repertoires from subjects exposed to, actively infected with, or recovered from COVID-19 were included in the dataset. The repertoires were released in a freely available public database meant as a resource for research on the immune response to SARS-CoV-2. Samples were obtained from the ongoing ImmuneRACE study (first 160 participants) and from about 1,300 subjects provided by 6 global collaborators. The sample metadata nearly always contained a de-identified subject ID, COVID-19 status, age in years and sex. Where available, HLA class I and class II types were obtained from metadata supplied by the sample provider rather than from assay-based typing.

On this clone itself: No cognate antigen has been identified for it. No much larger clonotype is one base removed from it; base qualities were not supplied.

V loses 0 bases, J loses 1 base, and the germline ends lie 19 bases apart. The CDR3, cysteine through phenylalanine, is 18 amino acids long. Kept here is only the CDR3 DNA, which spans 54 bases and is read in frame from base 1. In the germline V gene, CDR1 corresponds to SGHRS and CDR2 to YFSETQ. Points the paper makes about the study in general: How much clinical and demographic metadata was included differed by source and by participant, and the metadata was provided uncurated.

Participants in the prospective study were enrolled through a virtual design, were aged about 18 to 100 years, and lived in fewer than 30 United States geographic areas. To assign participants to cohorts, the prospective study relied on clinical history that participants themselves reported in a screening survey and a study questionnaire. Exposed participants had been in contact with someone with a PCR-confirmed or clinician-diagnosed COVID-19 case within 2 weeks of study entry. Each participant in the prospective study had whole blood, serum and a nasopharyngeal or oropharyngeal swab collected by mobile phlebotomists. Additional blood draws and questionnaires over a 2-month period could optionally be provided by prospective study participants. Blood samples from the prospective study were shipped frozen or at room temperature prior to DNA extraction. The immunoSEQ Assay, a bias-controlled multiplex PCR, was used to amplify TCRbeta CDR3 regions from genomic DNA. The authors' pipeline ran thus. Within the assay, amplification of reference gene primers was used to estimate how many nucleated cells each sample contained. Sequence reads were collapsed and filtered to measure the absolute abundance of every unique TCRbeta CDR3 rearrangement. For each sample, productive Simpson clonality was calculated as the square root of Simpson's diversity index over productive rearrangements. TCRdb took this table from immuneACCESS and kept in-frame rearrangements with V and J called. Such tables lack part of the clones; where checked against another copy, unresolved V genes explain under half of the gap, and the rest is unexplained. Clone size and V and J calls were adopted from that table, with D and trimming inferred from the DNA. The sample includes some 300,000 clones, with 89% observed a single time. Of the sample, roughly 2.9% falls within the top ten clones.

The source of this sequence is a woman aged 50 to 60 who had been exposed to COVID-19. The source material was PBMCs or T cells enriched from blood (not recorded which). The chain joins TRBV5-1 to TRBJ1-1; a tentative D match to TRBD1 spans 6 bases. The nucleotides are TGCGCCAGCAGCTTGGGGTTATTCCAGGGGCGAGAGAACACTGAAGCTTTCTTT. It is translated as CASSLGLFQGRENTEAFF.